The 8 T cell receptor beta chains below were found in one sample sequenced in a study of T cells after posttransplantation cyclophosphamide. Assay used: immunoSEQ multiplex PCR; TCRdb lists only in-frame clones, some missing. Listed for the sample are roughly 32,000 clones, none seen a single time. Source material: PBMCs. Receptors originate from a woman aged 25 to 39 in good health and a related stem cell transplant donor.

This clone was counted at least ten times. The CDR3: CASSLEELAGGYEQYF. CDR3 sequence (DNA): TGCGCCAGCAGCCTAGAAGAACTAGCGGGGGGTTACGAGCAGTACTTC. The V and J genes are TRBV5-1 and TRBJ2-7, with 12 bases identical to TRBD2. CDR1 and CDR2 from the germline V gene are SGHRS and YFSETQ. Unmatched junction bases numbered 9, after V lost 4 bases and J lost 4 bases. CDR3 size: 16 residues. The whole variable domain, remainder taken from reference TRBV5-1 and TRBJ2-7, is KAGVTQTPRYLIKTRGQQVTLSCSPISGHRSVSWYQQTPGQGLQFLFEYFSETQRNKGNFPGRFSGRQFSNSRSEMNVSTLELGDSALYLCASSLEELAGGYEQYFGPGTRLTVT.

This clone was observed many times. The gene calls are TRBV12-3 or TRBV12-4 and TRBJ1-5, with TRBD1 as a possible D gene (6 bases). V shed 2 bases and J shed 6 bases, with 11 bases lying between them. The length of the CDR3 is 14 residues. In DNA form, the CDR3 reads TGTGCCAGCAGTTTAACGGACAGAGCTCAGCCCCAGCATTTT. This translates into CASSLTDRAQPQHF.

There are many counts of this clone. The chain recombines TRBV13 with TRBJ1-2, with TRBD1 as a possible D gene (6 bases). Trimming stripped 5 bases from V and 5 bases from J, with 9 bases between. Germline V CDR1 and CDR2: PRHDT, FYEKMQ (reference sequence). This CDR3 spans 12 amino acids. CDR3 sequence: CASSNTGYGYTF. For the CDR3, the DNA is TGTGCCAGCAGCAACACAGGGTATGGCTACACCTTC.

This clone was counted ten times or more. The chain has TRBV27 and TRBJ1-2; 9 bases are shared with TRBD1. CDR1 is MNHEY and CDR2 is SMNVEV in the germline V gene (reference sequence). Trimming cost V 3 bases and J 4 bases; bases outside gene matches: 3. The CDR3 runs to 14 residues. This CDR3 reads CASSFSGQGYGYTF. The CDR3, as DNA: TGTGCCAGCAGTTTCTCGGGACAGGGCTATGGCTACACCTTC.

This clone occurred many times. This chain connects TRBV10-3 to TRBJ2-7, with D perhaps TRBD1 or TRBD2 (6 bases each). Between the trimmed V and J ends, which lost 6 bases and 6 bases, there was a span of 18 bases. Germline loops: CDR1 ENHRY, CDR2 SYGVKD. CDR3 length: 14 residues. DNA of the CDR3: TGTGCCATCAGAGAGGGGACAAGGGGAGGCGAGCAGTACTTC. It encodes CAIREGTRGGEQYF.

The rearrangement joins TRBV7-2 to TRBJ2-5; D remains ambiguous. CDR3 length: 13 residues. The V end lost 6 bases, the J end lost 2 bases, and 10 bases lay between the germline ends. The germline CDR1 and CDR2 sequences are SGHTA and FQGNSA. The CDR3 protein is CASRAGGQETQYF. The CDR3 DNA sequence: TGTGCCAGCAGGGCAGGTGGGCAAGAGACCCAGTACTTC.

This clone was seen ten or more times. The CDR3 region is CAISESSGGAFYEQYF. DNA of the CDR3: TGTGCCATCAGTGAGTCGTCTGGGGGCGCTTTCTACGAGCAGTACTTC. J is TRBJ2-7 and V is TRBV10-3, with D possibly TRBD1 on 6 matching bases. The ends were cut back, 0 bases at V and 3 bases at J, with 15 bases in the middle. The CDR3 has 16 amino acids. The germline gives CDR1 ENHRY, CDR2 SYGVKD.

This clone was recorded many times. The rearrangement uses TRBV27 and TRBJ2-1, with D possibly being TRBD2 (7 bases). Per the germline V gene, CDR1 is MNHEY and CDR2 is SMNVEV (reference sequence). This CDR3 region has 16 residues. V was shortened by 5 bases and J by 7 bases, with 21 bases between the two germline ends. This CDR3 is CASSLEGGPGRNEQFF. The CDR3 DNA reads as TGTGCCAGCAGTCTGGAGGGGGGGCCGGGGCGGAATGAGCAGTTCTTC.